This T cell receptor beta chain comes out of a study of graft-versus-host responses after intestinal transplantation. TCRdb's copy holds only in-frame clones and misses some; the assay was immunoSEQ multiplex PCR. The top ten hold 0.62% of the sample, which has around 49,000 clones, 89% seen once. CDR1 and CDR2 from the germline V gene are SGHRS and YFSETQ. J was trimmed by 3 bases and V by 0 bases; bases with no gene match: 11. There are 18 residues in the CDR3. To note about this clone: Its antigen is not known.

The V gene is TRBV5-1, the J gene TRBJ1-4, with 7 bases fitting TRBD1. The receptor comes from a human donor who was the organ donor for an intestinal transplant. The material sequenced was unstimulated CD4+ T cells sorted from spleen or lymph node cells, taken before transplant. In DNA form, the CDR3 reads TGCGCCAGCAGCTTGGCCGGGACAGTCGATGCGGCTAATGAAAAACTGTTTTTT. Translation: CASSLAGTVDAANEKLFF.